This T cell receptor (beta chain) appears in the sequencing data of a study of blood T cells in healthy people across ages (dated by TCRdb to about 2015). For the wider study: Template switching captured roughly one uniquely barcoded TCR beta cDNA molecule per two T cells in model experiments. The study analyzed two additional independent replicas of 1 million unique cDNA reads from the same blood draw for two donors, one aged 18 to 30 and one aged 80 or older. To avoid experimental bias, donors of different ages were spread randomly across the sequencing lanes. The donors were split into four age groups: young (average around 17 years), middle-aged (39), aged (roughly 60) and long-lived (over 80). The study measured age-related changes in TCR beta repertoire diversity using deep sequencing normalized with unique cDNA molecular identifiers. Overall results and qualifications from the work: Observed TCR beta diversity correlated strongly with the percentage of naive T cells measured by flow cytometry. Because profiling used bulk unsorted PBMCs, naive and antigen-experienced compartments could not be compared conclusively. Observed TCR beta diversity per million T cells fell roughly linearly with age, and a significant reduction was already apparent by age around 39. Estimates of total diversity based on one million sequenced T cells were considered lower bounds and underestimates. Donor CMV infection status was unknown, potentially confounding age-related changes in expanded clonotypes. Compared with the aged group, the long-lived group had more naive CD4+ T cells, fewer expanded clones and increased TCR diversity, a pattern suggesting age selection.

Receptor amplification or capture employed 5' RACE. TCRdb lists the instrument as Illumina HiSeq 2500. A second roughly 6 to 12 cycle PCR used a sample-barcoded 5' primer and a J-beta primer mix. Each TCR beta cDNA molecule received a unique molecular identifier from a template-switch 5' adaptor carrying 12 random nucleotides. Each sample yielded at least 3 million CDR3-containing paired-end reads. All of the RNA was converted into first-strand cDNA using the Mint cDNA synthesis kit, with a TRBC-specific oligonucleotide serving as the primer. All cDNA was treated with uracil-DNA glycosylase and then went through a first 18-cycle PCR with the universal primers M1SS and BC2_uni_R. Per the source publication's procedure: For normalization, 1 million high-quality reads, each with a distinct molecular identifier, were randomly selected from each sample. Instead of being binned into consensus sequences, reads with shared molecular identifiers were discarded. MiTCR, with a Q25 quality threshold and the strictest error-elimination algorithm, was used for CDR3 identification, clonotype clustering and error correction. A nonparametric unseen species model using Euler transformation provided a lower-bound estimate of total TCR beta diversity. TCRdb reworked the public reads: Q25 trimming with fastp, MiXCR clone assembly, productive beta chains retained. Records with the same CDR3 protein are collapsed into one entry carrying the most frequent genes and DNA. These V and J calls rely on TCRdb rather than the paper's analysis. The sample profile shows over 300,000 distinct CDR3 sequences; 45% to 60% of them were found once. The top ten clonotypes cover around 49% of the sample.

Systemically healthy Caucasian individuals from Russia, 35 to 50 in total and aged about 6 to 100 years, were included as donors. Ten milliliters of peripheral blood were drawn from each donor into EDTA-treated Vacutainer tubes. PBMCs were isolated by Ficoll-Paque density-gradient centrifugation, with at least 6.5 million obtained per sample. Total RNA was extracted from PBMCs with Trizol reagent, with at least 6 micrograms obtained per sample. Naive CD45RAhigh/CD27high T cell percentages were measured by flow cytometry on a PBMC aliquot from every donor. This clonotype was picked up a small number of times. No cognate antigen has been identified for it. Qualities for individual bases were not recorded, and no much larger clone is one base off. The CDR3 holds 18 amino acids from the cysteine to the phenylalanine. Here the CDR3 DNA is all that survives: 54 bases in frame from base 1. V is pruned by 6 bases and J by 0 bases, leaving 13 bases of the junction without a gene match.

The source is a man aged 60-69 years in good health. The chain was built from TRBV12-3 or TRBV12-4 and TRBJ1-2, and 10 junction bases match TRBD1. Sequences were obtained from blood. The DNA sequence reads TGTGCCAGCAGCGGGGACAGGGGCCCCCCGGCAACTAACTATGGCTACACCTTC. This yields the protein CASSGDRGPPATNYGYTF.